This T cell receptor (beta chain) appears in the sequencing data of a study of cytomegalovirus exposure and HLA in healthy donors. Study outcomes and limitations: Sequencing depth roughly uniform across donors was assumed in presence/absence analyses. Earlier analysis found most TCR beta V segments productive about 90% or about 30% of the time. A link between a missense DCLRE1C variant and TCR beta V- and J-gene trimming emerged from a later analysis.

CDR3 size: 15 residues. Germline V lookup: CDR1 SGHVS, CDR2 FQNEAQ. The V segment lost 1 base and the J segment 3 bases; nucleotides outside the gene matches: 2. A multiplex PCR was run with 60 Vbeta primers and 13 Jbeta primers. The protocol was immunoSEQ multiplex PCR, while the TCRdb copy is restricted to in-frame clones and leaves out a portion. This sample yields about 130,000 clones, of which around 78% are seen a single time; around 1.8% belongs to the top ten. Regarding this clone: Its antigen is not identified.

The chain links TRBV7-8 to TRBJ2-1, with TRBD1 matching 8 bases. The sequenced sample was PBMCs. The source of this sequence is a woman aged 50 to 60 in good health and CMV-seronegative. CDR3: CASSLGTGRYNEQFF. CDR3 in DNA: TGTGCCAGCAGCTTAGGGACAGGGCGCTACAATGAGCAGTTCTTC.